The 2 T cell receptor beta chains presented below share a single source sample, sequenced in a study of blood T cell repertoires in COVID-19. TCRdb keeps only in-frame clones here, not all; method: immunoSEQ multiplex PCR. The data show about 75,000 clones, roughly 90% seen once. Source material: peripheral blood. The receptors here all came from a human donor in a cohort sampled during active COVID-19.

The genes are TRBV4-3 and TRBJ2-6; 7 nucleotides align to TRBD1. The germline V gene has CDR1 LGHNA and CDR2 YSLEER. The CDR3 extends over 18 amino acids. J was trimmed by 0 bases and V by 2 bases; bases with no gene match: 7. The CDR3 loop is CASSQIGTAISGANVLTF. As DNA, the CDR3 is TGCGCCAGCAGCCAAATTGGGACAGCCATCTCTGGGGCCAACGTCCTGACTTTC.

The J gene is TRBJ2-3, the V gene TRBV6-1; TRBD2 aligns across 9 bases. This CDR3 is 17 amino acids long. Germline V gives CDR1 MNHNS, CDR2 SASEGT. Losses at the gene ends were 2 bases for V and 2 bases for J; bases not matched to a gene: 8. CDR3 nucleotide sequence: TGTGCCAGCAGTGAACGGGGTAGCGGGGGAGTCACAGATACGCAGTATTTT. Translation: CASSERGSGGVTDTQYF.